Reported below is one T cell receptor (beta chain). In the original processing: Amplification from reference gene primers served as the basis for estimated nucleated cell counts. Produced via immunoSEQ multiplex PCR; TCRdb's table is partial and in-frame only. For V, J and clone size, that table is used; D and trimming come from the DNA. The sample shows 95,000 to 150,000 clones, 80% to 90% of them seen only once. This sample was taken from a study of blood T cell repertoires in COVID-19. The wider study: The samples span acute and convalescent COVID-19 from the United States, Italy and Spain. Nucleic acid was either cDNA or gDNA, and it came from T cells, B-cell-depleted T cells, or PBMCs.

The CDR3 totals 15 residues. Per germline, CDR1 SEHNR and CDR2 FQNEAQ (reference sequence). Losses at the gene ends were 5 bases for V and 6 bases for J; bases not matched to a gene: 5. The chain combines TRBV7-9 with TRBJ1-6; TRBD1 agrees at 9 bases. The sequenced sample consisted of peripheral blood. This clonotype was sampled from a man between 65 and 85 years old with active or convalescent COVID-19. CDR3: CASSPGTGLNSPLHF. CDR3 in DNA: TGTGCCAGCAGCCCCGGGACAGGGCTTAATTCACCCCTCCACTTT.